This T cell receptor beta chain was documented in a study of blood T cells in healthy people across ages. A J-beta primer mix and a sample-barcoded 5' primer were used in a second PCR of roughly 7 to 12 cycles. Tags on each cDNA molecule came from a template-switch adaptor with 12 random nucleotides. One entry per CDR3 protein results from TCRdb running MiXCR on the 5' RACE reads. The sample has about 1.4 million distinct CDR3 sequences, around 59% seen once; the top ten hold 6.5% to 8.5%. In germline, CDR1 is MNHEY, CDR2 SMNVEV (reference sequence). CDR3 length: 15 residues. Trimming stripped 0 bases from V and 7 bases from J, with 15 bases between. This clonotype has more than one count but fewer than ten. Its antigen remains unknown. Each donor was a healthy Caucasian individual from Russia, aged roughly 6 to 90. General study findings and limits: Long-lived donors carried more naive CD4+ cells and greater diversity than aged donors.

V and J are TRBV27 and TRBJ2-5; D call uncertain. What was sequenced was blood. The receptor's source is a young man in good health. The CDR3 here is CASSLSGTLGGTQYF. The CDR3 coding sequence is TGTGCCAGCAGTTTATCGGGCACCCTCGGCGGGACCCAGTACTTC.